Listed below are T cell receptor beta chains from one sample, sequenced in a study of glioma-infiltrating T cells after dendritic cell vaccination. The repertoire was sequenced with immunoSEQ multiplex PCR; TCRdb's copy has only in-frame clones and lacks some. The sample has 90,000 to 110,000 clones, roughly 89% seen once. The sequences come from blood, collected after dendritic cell vaccination. The receptors were sampled from a human donor with glioblastoma. Both conserved end residues are part of each CDR3. The D gene is left open where the match is weak. Only part of the rows carry a size: once, few, many, or a class if the clone is expanded.

>TRBJ2-2|NA|TRBV10-3|NA
TGTGCCATCAGTGAGACGGAGGGGAACACCGGGGAGCTGTTTTTT
CAISETEGNTGELFF
>TRBJ1-1|once|TRBV7-9|TRBD1
TGTGCCAGCAGCCCATCAGGGGGCGGGAGGAACACTGAAGCTTTCTTT
CASSPSGGGRNTEAFF
>TRBJ1-2|NA|TRBV2|NA
TGTGCCAGCAGGGCGGACAGCGTACTCTATGGCTACACCTTC
CASRADSVLYGYTF
>TRBJ2-1|NA|TRBV5-1|NA
TGCGCCAGCAGCTTATCGCTTGCTGGTACCAGTGAGCAGTTCTTC
CASSLSLAGTSEQFF
>TRBJ2-5|NA|TRBV5-1|NA
TGCGCCAGCAGCTCGCCGGGAACGAAAGAGACCCAGTACTTC
CASSSPGTKETQYF
>TRBJ1-2|NA|TRBV7-2|NA
TGTGCCAGCAGCATGAGACAGCTTCAGGAGGGCTACACCTTC
CASSMRQLQEGYTF
>TRBJ1-6|NA|TRBV7-6|NA
TGTGCCAGCAGCTTAGCATTACGGGGAGGTTCACCCCTCCACTTT
CASSLALRGGSPLHF
>TRBJ1-6|NA|TRBV5-8|NA
TGTGCCAGCAGCCAAGAGGGCACAGGGTGGAATTCACCCCTCCACTTT
CASSQEGTGWNSPLHF
>TRBJ2-1|NA|TRBV5-6|NA
TGTGCCAGCAGCGGGATGGGGGGGGCGCAGTTCTTC
CASSGMGGAQFF
>TRBJ2-1|NA|TRBV7-9|TRBD1
TGTGCCAGCAGCCCACCGACAGGGGTCGAGCAGTTCTTC
CASSPPTGVEQFF
>TRBJ2-3|NA|TRBV9|TRBD2
TGTGCCAGCAGCGCGGAACAACAGCGGGGTCGTTTCACAGATACGCAGTATTTT
CASSAEQQRGRFTDTQYF
>TRBJ1-3|NA|TRBV18|NA
TGTGCCAGCTCATCATATCAACAGGGCTCTGGAAACACCATATATTTT
CASSSYQQGSGNTIYF
>TRBJ2-1|NA|TRBV9|TRBD2
TGTGCCAGCAGCGTAGGCGCTAGCGGGAGGGTCGATGAGCAGTTCTTC
CASSVGASGRVDEQFF
>TRBJ1-2|NA|TRBV18|TRBD1
TGTGCCAGCTCAAGACAGGGGGCTGATGGCTACACCTTC
CASSRQGADGYTF
>TRBJ2-7|NA|TRBV5-6|TRBD1
TGTGCCAGCAGCTTGGCGGGGACAGGGGGCAGCGAGCAGTACTTC
CASSLAGTGGSEQYF
>TRBJ1-1|NA|TRBV19|TRBD1
TGTGCCAGTAGTATGGACAGGGGCTCCATGAACACTGAAGCTTTCTTT
CASSMDRGSMNTEAFF
>TRBJ2-5|NA|TRBV9|TRBD2
TGTGCCAGCAGCGTAGCACTAGCGGGGGAGACCCAGTACTTC
CASSVALAGETQYF
>TRBJ2-7|NA|TRBV5-4|NA
TGTGCCAGCAGCTTGCAGGGTTCCTACGAGCAGTACTTC
CASSLQGSYEQYF
>TRBJ2-7|NA|TRBV27|NA
TGTGCCAGCAGTTTCTCCCCGGACAGCTACGAGCAGTACTTC
CASSFSPDSYEQYF
>TRBJ1-5|NA|TRBV28|NA
TGTGCCAGCAGTCCATCGCTGGGAGGTCATCAGCCCCAGCATTTT
CASSPSLGGHQPQHF
>TRBJ1-5|NA|TRBV30|TRBD1
TGTGCCTGGCAGCCAGGGGGATGGGGCAATCAGCCCCAGCATTTT
CAWQPGGWGNQPQHF
>TRBJ2-5|once|TRBV5-1|TRBD2
TGCGCCAGCAGCTTGGAGGCTAGCGGGGTACAAGAGACCCAGTACTTC
CASSLEASGVQETQYF
>TRBJ1-1|once|TRBV6-1|NA
TGTGCCAGCAGTGAAGCGGGCAGGGTCGTCACTGAAGCTTTCTTT
CASSEAGRVVTEAFF
>TRBJ2-7|NA|TRBV7-9|TRBD1
TGTGCCAGCAGCTTAGATTCTGGACAGGGAAGTCCCGAGCAGTACTTC
CASSLDSGQGSPEQYF
>TRBJ1-2|NA|TRBV2|NA
TGTGCCAGCAGAGTTGCGAGGGAACGGGGTGGCTACACCTTC
CASRVARERGGYTF
>TRBJ2-7|NA|TRBV13|NA
TGTGCCACCCGGACAGTGAGTACCTACGAGCAGTACTTC
CATRTVSTYEQYF
>TRBJ1-3|once|TRBV18|TRBD1
TGTGCCAGCTCACGAACAGGGGGAGACTCTGGAAACACCATATATTTT
CASSRTGGDSGNTIYF
>TRBJ1-2|NA|TRBV6-5|TRBD1
TGTGCCAGCAAGAAACAGGGGGCGAACTATGGCTACACCTTC
CASKKQGANYGYTF
>TRBJ2-1|NA|TRBV19|TRBD2
TGTGCCAGTAGTCCCGGGACTAGTAGTTTTGTCGAGCAGTTCTTC
CASSPGTSSFVEQFF
>TRBJ2-3|NA|TRBV10-1|NA
TGCGCCAGCAGTGAGGGCCTAGCAGATACGCAGTATTTT
CASSEGLADTQYF
>TRBJ2-7|NA|TRBV6-5|TRBD1
TGTGCCAGCAGTACCCCAGGACAGGGTGGTGAGCAGTACTTC
CASSTPGQGGEQYF
>TRBJ1-2|NA|TRBV19|NA
TGTGCCAGTAGTATTTCAGCGGGCAGGAACTATGGCTACACCTTC
CASSISAGRNYGYTF
>TRBJ1-1|once|TRBV30|NA
TGTGCCTGGAGTGGGGCAGGAAGAAACACTGAAGCTTTCTTT
CAWSGAGRNTEAFF
>TRBJ1-1|NA|TRBV9|NA
TGTGCCAGCTCCCCTCGGGGGGACGTGTGGGAGAACACTGAAGCTTTCTTT
CASSPRGDVWENTEAFF
>TRBJ2-3|NA|TRBV6-5|TRBD2
TGTGCCAGCAGTACAACTAGCGGGAGGCCAGATACGCAGTATTTT
CASSTTSGRPDTQYF
>TRBJ2-5|NA|TRBV10-3|TRBD2
TGTGCCATCAGTGGACTAGCGGGAGTTGGAGAGACCCAGTACTTC
CAISGLAGVGETQYF
>TRBJ1-2|NA|TRBV30|TRBD1
TGTGCCCGTCGGGACAGTGAAGGAGGCTACACCTTC
CARRDSEGGYTF
>TRBJ1-4|NA|TRBV5-1|TRBD1
TGCGCCAGCAGCTTGACCGGGACAGGGGGTGAAAAACTGTTTTTT
CASSLTGTGGEKLFF
>TRBJ1-5|NA|TRBV5-1|NA
TGCGCCAGCAGCTTGGGCCAGAATCAGCCCCAGCATTTT
CASSLGQNQPQHF
>TRBJ2-7|NA|TRBV4-2|NA
TGTGCCAGCAGCCGGGGGGGGGCTAGCGGAGCCTACGAGCAGTACTTC
CASSRGGASGAYEQYF
>TRBJ2-7|NA|TRBV5-1|TRBD2
TGCGCCAGCAGCCCACGGACTAGCGGGACCTTCAAGAGCTCCTACGAGCAGTACTTC
CASSPRTSGTFKSSYEQYF